This T cell receptor beta chain originates from a study of cytotoxic CD8 clonotypes in ibrutinib-treated CLL. V was clipped by 1 base and J by 5 bases; unmatched bases: 8. The germline gives CDR1 SEHNR, CDR2 FQNEAQ (reference sequence). CDR3 length equals 16 residues. Sequenced by immunoSEQ multiplex PCR; TCRdb stores in-frame clones only, minus some. Here the sample spans approximately 140,000 clones, 91% being singletons. This clonotype was obtained from a human donor with chronic lymphocytic leukemia. The source material was PBMCs, sampled after 12 months of ibrutinib treatment. The chain links TRBV7-9 to TRBJ2-5; 9 bases are shared with TRBD1. The CDR3 nucleotides read TGTGCCAGCAGCTTAGATGAGACAGGGGGACGGGAGACCCAGTACTTC. It translates to CASSLDETGGRETQYF.